This T cell receptor beta chain was retrieved from a study of shared clonotypes between healthy human individuals. Every one of the donors was a Caucasian adult that lived in Nashville, Tennessee. The CDR3 runs to 17 residues. The germline CDR1 and CDR2 sequences are LGHNA and YSLEER. V was pared by 3 bases and J by 2 bases, with 5 bases of the junction left unmatched. It was across several immunoSEQ plates that each subset's genomic DNA was evenly split. About 32,000 T cell genomes (about 0.3 ug DNA) went into each PBMC replicate. Clones were read by immunoSEQ multiplex PCR, and TCRdb kept only the in-frame ones, dropping some. This sample carries around 500,000 clones, 79% of them seen once, and the ten largest clones take roughly 12%.

The chain couples TRBV4-3 to TRBJ2-2, with 11 nucleotides matching TRBD2. The sample comprised PBMCs. This TCR was sampled from a woman aged 40 to 50 in good health. Some clones in this sample may be carry-over from other donors' samples. The CDR3 DNA sequence: TGCGCCAGCAGCCAGCTGGGACTAGCGGCTAACACCGGGGAGCTGTTTTTT. Residues: CASSQLGLAANTGELFF.